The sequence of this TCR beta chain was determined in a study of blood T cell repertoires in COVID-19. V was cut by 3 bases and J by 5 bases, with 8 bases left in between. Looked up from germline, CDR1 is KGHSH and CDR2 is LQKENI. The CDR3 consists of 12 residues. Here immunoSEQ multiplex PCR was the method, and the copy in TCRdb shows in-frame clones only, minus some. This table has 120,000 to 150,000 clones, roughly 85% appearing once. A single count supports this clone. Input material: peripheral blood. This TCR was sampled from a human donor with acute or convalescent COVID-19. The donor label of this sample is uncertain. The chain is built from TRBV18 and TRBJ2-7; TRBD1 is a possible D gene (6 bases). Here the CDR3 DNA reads TGTGCCAGCTCACCCAGGGGAGACGAGCAGTACGTC. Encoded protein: CASSPRGDEQYV.